The rows below give T cell receptor beta chains drawn from one sample of a study of beta chain features in type 1 diabetes. Assay used: immunoSEQ multiplex PCR; TCRdb lists only in-frame clones, some missing. Of roughly 250,000 clones in the sample, about 10% were seen once. Sequencing input: naive CD4+ T cells from blood. The receptors were gathered from a young woman in good health. Each CDR3 is given with its conserved first and last residue. The D gene is left open where the match is weak. Expanded clones get a size class; other rows say once, few or many, or leave the size out.

CACTTGVNQPQHF	TGTGCCTGCACAACAGGGGTCAATCAGCCCCAGCATTTT	TRBD1	many	TRBV30	TRBJ1-5
CASSLGASGTQETQYF	TGTGCCAGCAGCTTAGGGGCTAGCGGGACCCAAGAGACCCAGTACTTC	TRBD2	few	TRBV11-2	TRBJ2-5
CAWSVPGTTNEKLFF	TGTGCCTGGAGTGTACCGGGGACAACTAATGAAAAACTGTTTTTT	-	-	TRBV30	TRBJ1-4
CASSWRVAGGGETQYF	TGTGCCAGCAGCTGGCGAGTAGCGGGAGGTGGAGAGACCCAGTACTTC	TRBD2	-	TRBV5-4	TRBJ2-5
CASRIGAQQSNEQFF	TGCGCCAGCAGGATAGGGGCCCAACAGTCCAATGAGCAGTTCTTC	-	-	TRBV5-1	TRBJ2-1
CASSITGVNQPQHF	TGTGCCAGTAGTATCACAGGAGTAAATCAGCCCCAGCATTTT	-	-	TRBV19	TRBJ1-5
CASSTGGNQPQHF	TGTGCCAGCAGTACAGGGGGCAATCAGCCCCAGCATTTT	TRBD1	few	TRBV6-5	TRBJ1-5
CASSLTGGEMGSPLHF	TGTGCCAGCAGCTTAACCGGGGGTGAAATGGGTTCACCCCTCCACTTT	-	-	TRBV7-9	TRBJ1-6
CASSLDRNNSPLHF	TGCGCCAGCAGCTTGGACAGGAATAATTCACCCCTCCACTTT	-	few	TRBV5-1	TRBJ1-6
CAWTDRVDTEAFF	TGTGCCTGGACGGACAGGGTGGACACTGAAGCTTTCTTT	TRBD1	few	TRBV30	TRBJ1-1
CASNLSGAEETQYF	TGCGCCAGCAACTTGTCGGGAGCGGAAGAGACCCAGTACTTC	-	few	TRBV5-1	TRBJ2-5
CASSSGVTGLRHGNTIYF	TGTGCCAGCAGTTCTGGTGTGACGGGTCTTCGCCATGGAAACACCATATATTTT	-	few	TRBV28	TRBJ1-3
CASSATGMNTEAFF	TGTGCCAGCAGCGCGACGGGTATGAACACTGAAGCTTTCTTT	-	few	TRBV9	TRBJ1-1
CASSLAGTSVPNEQFF	TGTGCCAGCAGCTTAGCCGGGACTAGCGTCCCAAATGAGCAGTTCTTC	TRBD2	-	TRBV7-2	TRBJ2-1
CASRRATTNEKLFF	TGTGCCAGTCGGAGGGCTACAACTAATGAAAAACTGTTTTTT	-	-	TRBV2	TRBJ1-4
CASSLGGGPNQPQHF	TGTGCCAGCAGCTTGGGGGGGGGACCCAATCAGCCCCAGCATTTT	-	-	TRBV5-4	TRBJ1-5
CASSLAGVAYEQYF	TGCGCCAGCAGCTTGGCGGGGGTCGCCTACGAGCAGTACTTC	-	few	TRBV5-1	TRBJ2-7
CAWNLRGSGEQFF	TGTGCCTGGAACCTTCGGGGGTCGGGTGAGCAGTTCTTC	-	few	TRBV30	TRBJ2-1
CASSSRGQGADFGYTF	TGCGCCAGCAGCTCAAGGGGACAGGGGGCGGATTTTGGCTACACCTTC	TRBD1	few	TRBV5-1	TRBJ1-2
CASSWTTSGNTIYF	TGTGCCAGCAGCTGGACAACCTCTGGAAACACCATATATTTT	-	few	TRBV5-6	TRBJ1-3
CASIGSYEQYF	TGTGCCAGCATCGGGTCCTACGAGCAGTACTTC	-	-	TRBV6-1	TRBJ2-7
CASSLWNSRSGANVLTF	TGTGCCAGCAGCTTGTGGAACAGCCGCTCTGGGGCCAACGTCCTGACTTTC	-	few	TRBV5-5	TRBJ2-6
CASKPRATAGELFF	TGCGCCAGCAAACCTCGCGCCACCGCCGGGGAGCTGTTTTTT	-	-	TRBV5-1	TRBJ2-2
CASSPRTGDNEQFF	TGTGCCAGCAGCCCCCGGACTGGAGACAATGAGCAGTTCTTC	-	-	TRBV7-9	TRBJ2-1
CASSLRQGYEQYF	TGTGCCAGCAGCCTTAGACAGGGCTACGAGCAGTACTTC	TRBD1	few	TRBV5-4	TRBJ2-7
CASSAVTGTEKVAFF	TGTGCCAGCTCAGCAGTCACCGGGACAGAGAAGGTAGCTTTCTTT	TRBD1	-	TRBV18	TRBJ1-1
CSACSLGPDTQYF	TGCAGTGCCTGTTCCCTTGGCCCAGATACGCAGTATTTT	-	few	TRBV29-1	TRBJ2-3
CASREGGAHNEQFF	TGTGCCAGCAGGGAGGGGGGGGCCCACAATGAGCAGTTCTTC	-	few	TRBV25-1	TRBJ2-1
CASSTTSGLATYNEQFF	TGCGCCAGCAGCACGACTAGCGGGTTGGCGACCTACAATGAGCAGTTCTTC	TRBD2	few	TRBV5-1	TRBJ2-1
CASSFVAGGPYQETQYF	TGCGCCAGCAGCTTCGTAGCGGGGGGCCCGTACCAAGAGACCCAGTACTTC	TRBD2	-	TRBV5-1	TRBJ2-5
CSGAPRVSAETQYF	TGCAGCGGAGCGCCACGAGTTAGCGCGGAGACCCAGTACTTC	-	few	TRBV29-1	TRBJ2-5
CASSLAGTDTQYF	TGCGCCAGCAGCTTGGCGGGCACAGATACGCAGTATTTT	-	-	TRBV5-1	TRBJ2-3
CAWTRDSNYGYTF	TGTGCCTGGACTAGGGACAGCAATTATGGCTACACCTTC	TRBD1	-	TRBV30	TRBJ1-2
CSVAQVNTEAFF	TGCAGCGTTGCCCAGGTGAACACTGAAGCTTTCTTT	-	-	TRBV29-1	TRBJ1-1
CASSADPPGLAGGNEQFF	TGTGCCAGCAGCGCTGATCCACCGGGACTAGCGGGAGGAAATGAGCAGTTCTTC	TRBD2	few	TRBV11-2	TRBJ2-1
CASSGTGGAYQPQHF	TGTGCCAGCAGTGGAACAGGGGGCGCCTATCAGCCCCAGCATTTT	TRBD1	-	TRBV2	TRBJ1-5
CASMGVAGVFNEQFF	TGTGCCAGCATGGGGGTAGCGGGGGTCTTCAATGAGCAGTTCTTC	TRBD2	few	TRBV7-9	TRBJ2-1
CASSPPGQIYGYTF	TGTGCCAGCTCACCACCGGGACAGATCTATGGCTACACCTTC	TRBD1	-	TRBV18	TRBJ1-2
CASSGRVTNTEAFF	TGTGCCAGCAGCGGCAGGGTCACGAACACTGAAGCTTTCTTT	-	-	TRBV9	TRBJ1-1
CAWSLTQGNTEAFF	TGTGCCTGGAGTCTAACACAGGGGAACACTGAAGCTTTCTTT	-	few	TRBV30	TRBJ1-1
CASSLVRVSEAFF	TGTGCCAGCAGTTTGGTCAGGGTTAGTGAAGCTTTCTTT	-	few	TRBV27	TRBJ1-1
CASRPRRVVSTEAFF	TGTGCCAGCAGACCCCGGAGGGTGGTGAGCACTGAAGCTTTCTTT	-	-	TRBV7-2	TRBJ1-1
CASRGPGGSPLHF	TGTGCCAGCAGGGGGCCGGGAGGTTCACCCCTCCACTTT	-	few	TRBV6-4	TRBJ1-6